This T cell receptor (beta chain) derives from a study of blood T cell repertoires in COVID-19 (dated by TCRdb to 2018 to 2020). Background for the entire study: The collaborator samples originated in the United States, Italy and Spain and spanned the acute and convalescent phases of COVID-19. Where HLA class I and class II types were available, the types were taken from metadata supplied by the sample provider, not from assay-based typing. The prospective study material was composed of cDNA or gDNA derived from T cells, B-cell-depleted T cells, or PBMCs. The samples were drawn from the first 160 participants of the ongoing ImmuneRACE study and from about 1,200 subjects provided by 6 global collaborators. Sample metadata almost always included a de-identified subject ID, COVID-19 status, age in years and sex. The dataset comprised deeply sampled blood TCRbeta repertoires from subjects exposed to, actively infected with, or recovered from COVID-19. The repertoires were released in a freely available public database intended as a resource for research on the immune response to SARS-CoV-2.

About this clone: Its antigen has not been determined. It has no much larger one-base neighbor in the sample; base qualities were not kept.

What the authors observed across the whole study: Clinical and demographic metadata were provided uncurated, with the amount varying by source and participant.

A second Seattle source provided samples from volunteer blood donors who had recovered from COVID-19. Whole blood was collected in K2EDTA tubes by collaborating institutions according to the institutions' own protocols. For TCRbeta analysis, collaborator samples were shipped as frozen whole blood, as isolated PBMCs, or as DNA extracted from either sample type. The immunoSEQ Assay, a bias-controlled multiplex PCR, was used to amplify TCRbeta CDR3 regions from genomic DNA. Per the original workflow: Within the assay, amplification of reference gene primers was used to estimate how many nucleated cells each sample contained. Sequence reads were collapsed and filtered to measure the absolute abundance of every unique TCRbeta CDR3 rearrangement. For each sample, productive Simpson clonality was calculated as the square root of Simpson's diversity index over productive rearrangements. In its TCRdb copy, this immuneACCESS table keeps in-frame sequences only and misses some clones. Where compared with another copy, unresolved V genes explain less than half of these, and the others have no known cause. That table is the source of V, J and clone size, and D and trimming were worked out from the DNA. Present in this sample are around 300,000 clones, around 88% of which were seen just once. The top ten clones comprise 2% to 2.5% of the sample.

CDR1 and CDR2 are read off the germline V gene as SGHRS and YFSETQ. The CDR3 covers 14 residues, taking in both the cysteine and the phenylalanine. The entry retains the CDR3 DNA only, 42 bases that are in frame from base 1. V sheds 4 bases and J sheds 7 bases, leaving 15 bases between their ends. The material sequenced was peripheral blood. The rearrangement combines TRBV5-1 with TRBJ2-1, with a tentative D gene TRBD2 over 6 matching bases. This receptor was taken from a woman aged 30 to 39 who had recovered from COVID-19. The CDR3 region: CASSTSSVINEQFF. The nucleotides are TGCGCCAGCAGCACCTCTAGCGTGATAAATGAGCAGTTCTTC.